This record looks at one T cell receptor beta chain sequence and its context. The germline V gene encodes CDR1 DFQATT and CDR2 SNEGSKA (reference sequence). The V gene lost 5 bases and the J gene lost 5 bases, with 9 bases spanning the gap. This CDR3 is 11 amino acids long. The data are from a study of shared clonotypes between healthy human individuals. Libraries were prepared by immunoSEQ multiplex PCR; TCRdb keeps only in-frame clonotypes and omits some of them. This table holds more than 2,000,000 clones, 93% found once. Sequenced material: naive CD4+ T cells from PBMCs. The subset is: CD45RA+ positively selected. The sequence was collected from a man aged 18 to 30 in good health. Some clones in this sample may be carry-over from other donors' samples. The V gene is TRBV20-1, the J gene TRBJ2-5; D is unresolved. The CDR3 coding sequence is TGCAGTGCTTTGAGAATGGAGACCCAGTACTTC. It codes for CSALRMETQYF.